The clone carrying this T cell receptor (beta chain) was observed many times. Antigen specificity is unknown. This record belongs to a study of molecular identifiers for immune sequencing clone quantification. Library preparation followed earlier protocols using designated TCR primers. TCRdb processed the PCR reads anew with MiXCR; each CDR3 protein has one entry. Among 250,000 to 400,000 distinct CDR3 sequences listed, 20% to 25% were seen once. The study, taken as a whole, reports: Over 99% of effector molecules, but under 1% in naive cells, were held by clones with more than 20 RNA copies.

Input for naive CD8 libraries was roughly 20,000 to 1,000,000 sorted cells; the RNA fraction used was 10%, 30% or 50%. The authors sorted naive CD8 T cells as CD8+CD4-CCR7+CD45RA+. This receptor was taken from a human donor in good health. Some libraries in this study had Jurkat cell RNA spiked in. Sequences were obtained from naive CD8+ T cells from blood, with Jurkat cell RNA spiked in. Subset described: FACS-sorted CD8+CD4-CCR7+CD45RA+ naive T cells.

For the CDR3, the DNA is TGTGCCAGCAGTTATTTTATCGGGGATCAGCCCCAGCATTTT. Its protein is CASSYFIGDQPQHF. The chain uses TRBV6-6 and TRBJ1-5, with D hard to call. Trimming cost V 3 bases and J 5 bases, with 11 bases left between them. CDR3 length: 14 amino acids. Germline loops: CDR1 MNHNY, CDR2 SVGAGI (reference sequence).